The TCR beta chain described here comes from a study of T-cell reconstitution after alpha-beta-depleted transplantation in children (TCRdb year 2016). With respect to the entire study: T-cell immune reconstitution after TCRalphabeta/CD19-depleted allogeneic hematopoietic cell transplantation in children was quantitatively tracked in the study by means of TCR repertoire profiling. Overall results and qualifications from the work: In some patients, the high TCRbeta diversity seen at day 60 was put down to recipient T cells and intrathymic progenitors that had survived conditioning. Over subsequent months, a decline in hyperexpanded clone frequencies was noted, and after one year, T-cell counts and TCRbeta diversity were mostly ascribed to newly produced T cells. About two months after transplant, the apparently early recovery of alphabetaT-cell counts reportedly depended on just several hundred clones that had expanded rapidly and came from non-depleted graft cells.

The method behind the library was PCR. TCRdb names Illumina HiSeq 2500 as the instrument used. TCR libraries were prepared with molecular barcoding, using unique molecular identifiers to normalize TCRbeta repertoire quantification. TCRdb's own reprocessing of the public reads used fastp at Q25 and MiXCR and kept productive beta chains. Entries that share a CDR3 protein sequence are merged under the most common genes and DNA. The table for this sample lists hundreds of thousands of distinct CDR3 sequences; around 10% of them were counted only once. The top ten clonotypes cover roughly a quarter of the sample. The treatment or condition label here, explained by the study, means: allogeneic hematopoietic cell transplantation with graft depleted of TCRalphabeta T cells and CD19 B cells. TCRalphabeta/CD19-depleted allogeneic hematopoietic cell grafts were given to the transplant recipients, all of whom were children.

The CDR3 runs 16 residues from the cysteine to the phenylalanine. Only the CDR3 DNA is retained, 48 bases long and in frame from the first base. The junction shows trimming of 6 bases on V and 6 bases on J, plus 24 bases between the germline ends. In the germline V gene (reference sequence), CDR1 corresponds to SGHKS and CDR2 to YYEKEE. This clonotype was seen ten or more times. Its specific antigen is unknown. Per-nucleotide qualities are absent, and no much larger clonotype sits a single base away. The rearrangement combines TRBV5-5 with TRBJ2-5; the D gene identity is not certain. This receptor was taken from a male patient between 2 and 9 years old who had a stem cell transplant for chronic granulomatous disease, so the T cells may come from the graft donor. This sample comprised peripheral blood, obtained 180 days after TCRalphabeta/CD19-depleted stem cell transplant. The DNA sequence is given as TGTGCCAGCACCCCATATAGCACGGCTGGAAGGCAGACCCAGTACTTC. This yields the protein CASTPYSTAGRQTQYF.